This T cell receptor beta chain comes out of a study of T cells in tuberculosis. Thawed, overnight-rested PBMC were stained with GMM-loaded CD1B tetramer, viability dye and anti-CD3, then sorted. The CD1B tetramers carried C32 glucose monomycolate purified from Rhodococcus equi. Tetramer-sorted PBMC had been CD14 monocyte-depleted before freezing. Using immunoSEQ multiplex PCR, the repertoire was profiled, and TCRdb retains in-frame clones only, with some absent. The repertoire has 80,000 to 100,000 clones, just over 90% of them found once; the top ten carry over 1.5%. V lost 3 bases, J lost 4 bases, and 14 bases lay in between. CDR3 length: 15 residues. Germline loops: CDR1 SGHNT, CDR2 YYREEE (reference sequence).

V and J are TRBV5-4 and TRBJ2-1; weak D call: TRBD2 (6 bases). Material for sequencing was CD1b-GMM tetramer-negative cells sorted from PBMCs. This receptor was identified in an adult woman with latent tuberculosis. In DNA, the CDR3 is TGTGCCAGCAGCTCCGGGGGTGGTTCTTACAATGAGCAGTTCTTC. Its protein product is CASSSGGGSYNEQFF.